One and the same sample provided the 17 T cell receptor beta chains below, sequenced in a study of PD-1 blockade in classical Hodgkin lymphoma. Time point specified: cycle 4 day 1 (C4D1), after 6 weeks of nivolumab. Each patient's relapse followed autologous stem cell transplantation, and brentuximab vedotin exposure varied. Method: immunoSEQ multiplex PCR; TCRdb's copy keeps in-frame clones and lacks some. This sample has roughly 40,000 clones; roughly 65% occur once, and the top ten carry approximately 3%. Sequencing was performed on peripheral blood mononuclear cells (PBMCs), taken before the fourth cycle of nivolumab. The receptors originated from a human donor with classical Hodgkin lymphoma.

J is TRBJ1-2 and V is TRBV6-1; D is undetermined. CDR3 length equals 17 residues. Trimming removed 1 base at V and 0 bases at J, with 15 bases between. Germline values: CDR1 MNHNS, CDR2 SASEGT. For the CDR3, the DNA is TGTGCCAGCAGTGAAGATGCTAAGTTTCCAGCTAACTATGGCTACACCTTC. It specifies CASSEDAKFPANYGYTF.

This clone was counted only a few times. This rearrangement joins TRBV28 to TRBJ2-2, with 10 bases aligning to TRBD2. Germline-derived CDR1 and CDR2 are MDHEN and SYDVKM. The junction had 3 bases not matched to a gene; V was cut back by 3 bases and J by 2 bases. This CDR3 comprises 16 residues. CDR3 DNA sequence: TGTGCCAGCAGTTTCCAGCGGGGGGGTAACACCGGGGAGCTGTTTTTT. As protein: CASSFQRGGNTGELFF.

This clone is a singleton in its sample. The J gene is TRBJ2-1, the V gene TRBV6-5, with D possibly matching TRBD1 (5 bases). Trimming removed 1 base from V and 6 bases from J, with 10 bases in between. This CDR3 has 14 residues. Germline V gene data show CDR1 as MNHEY and CDR2 as SVGAGI. CDR3 protein: CASSYWGTGNEQFF. CDR3 bases: TGTGCCAGCAGTTACTGGGGAACAGGCAATGAGCAGTTCTTC.

This clone has just a few counts. Germline is not matched at one junction end, which may reflect a read error. CDR3 in amino acids: CASTETLGTGSSYEQYF. CDR3 bases: TGTGCCAGCACTGAAACTCTCGGGACAGGGAGCTCCTACGAGCAGTACTTC. The chain uses TRBV6-1 and TRBJ2-7, with TRBD1 matching over 9 bases. This CDR3 region has 17 residues. The germline gives CDR1 MNHNS, CDR2 SASEGT.

The chain recombines TRBV7-2 with TRBJ2-3; 9 positions match TRBD1. CDR1 is SGHTA and CDR2 is FQGNSA in the germline V gene. Trimming took 6 bases from V and 2 from J; bases not matched to a gene: 6. The CDR3 has 15 residues. This chain's CDR3 is CASSRGDRVTDTQYF. The CDR3 bases are TGTGCCAGCAGTAGGGGGGACAGGGTCACAGATACGCAGTATTTT.

The J gene is TRBJ2-3, the V gene TRBV30; D perhaps matches TRBD2 (5 bases). The germline CDR1 and CDR2 sequences are GTSNPN and SVGIG (reference sequence). V lost 7 bases, J lost 3 bases, and 17 bases lay in between. The CDR3 contains 14 residues. The CDR3 DNA reads TGTGCCTTCCCGACGGGGAGTTCTACAGATACGCAGTATTTT. Translation: CAFPTGSSTDTQYF.

V and J are TRBV29-1 and TRBJ1-3, with D unresolved. The germline V and J ends were trimmed by 7 bases and 0 bases, with 13 bases remaining between them. The CDR3 consists of 14 residues. Germline lookup yields CDR1 SQVTM and CDR2 ANQGSEA. CDR3 nucleotides: TGCAGCGCTAAGGACGCAAGCTCTGGAAACACCATATATTTT. It specifies CSAKDASSGNTIYF.

V usage is TRBV6-6 and J usage is TRBJ2-1; D remains unclear. Trimming took 8 bases from V and 6 from J, leaving 14 bases between them. Per germline, CDR1 MNHNY and CDR2 SVGAGI (reference sequence). This CDR3 comprises 13 residues. As DNA, the CDR3 is TGTGCCAGCCTGAGGCCCGGCGGCAATGAGCAGTTCTTC. It encodes CASLRPGGNEQFF.

The chain recombines TRBV19 with TRBJ2-7; D might be TRBD1 or TRBD2, each matching 5 bases. V lost 4 bases to trimming and J lost 3 bases, with 13 bases between them. The CDR3 sequence is 14 residues long. Germline V lookup: CDR1 LNHDA, CDR2 SQIVND (reference sequence). CDR3 nucleotide sequence: TGTGCCAGTAGTACCCGGGACGGGAACTACGAGCAGTACTTC. It codes for CASSTRDGNYEQYF.

By share of the sample, this clone is medium-sized. The chain has TRBV6-1 and TRBJ1-6, with 8 bases fitting TRBD1. The CDR3 is 15 amino acids. The junction had 8 bases not matched to a gene; V was cut back by 6 bases and J by 7 bases. CDR1 and CDR2 (germline): MNHNS, SASEGT. CDR3 residues: CASSQGDRTNSPLHF. The CDR3, as DNA: TGTGCCAGCAGCCAAGGGGACAGGACGAATTCACCCCTCCACTTT.

The rearrangement links TRBV9 to TRBJ2-5, with D perhaps TRBD2 (6 bases). Per germline, CDR1 SGDLS and CDR2 YYNGEE. Trimming took off 0 bases at V and 5 bases at J, with 17 bases between the two ends. The CDR3 runs to 16 residues. CDR3 loop: CASSVGSGPGRETQYF. CDR3 DNA: TGTGCCAGCAGCGTAGGAAGCGGTCCTGGGAGGGAGACCCAGTACTTC.

The rearrangement joins TRBV7-9 to TRBJ1-2; D perhaps matches TRBD1 (5 bases). Germline CDR1 SEHNR, CDR2 FQNEAQ (reference sequence). The CDR3 extends over 15 amino acids. The V end was cut by 0 bases, the J end by 6 bases, with 14 bases between. The DNA for the CDR3 is TGTGCCAGCAGCTTAGCGTCCGGCAGGGAACATGGCTACACCTTC. Translation gives CASSLASGREHGYTF. Combining the CDR3 with reference TRBV7-9 and TRBJ1-2 gives the whole variable domain DTGVSQNPRHKITKRGQNVTFRCDPISEHNRLYWYRQTLGQGPEFLTYFQNEAQLEKSRLLSDRFSAERPKGSFSTLEIQRTEQGDSAMYLCASSLASGREHGYTFGSGTRLTVV.

The chain links TRBV14 to TRBJ1-4, with D unresolved. V was cut by 4 bases and J by 1 base, with 10 bases left in between. The CDR3 contains 15 residues. From germline, CDR1 is SGHDN and CDR2 FVKESK. CDR3 sequence (DNA): TGTGCCAGCAGCCGAGTTGGGAGAACTAATGAAAAACTGTTTTTT. This sequence encodes CASSRVGRTNEKLFF. The full variable domain, completed using reference TRBV14 and TRBJ1-4, is EAGVTQFPSHSVIEKGQTVTLRCDPISGHDNLYWYRRVMGKEIKFLLHFVKESKQDESGMPNNRFLAERTGGTYSTLKVQPAELEDSGVYFCASSRVGRTNEKLFFGSGTQLSVL.

This chain links TRBV28 with TRBJ2-7, with TRBD1 identical over 9 bases. The CDR3 is 15 amino acids. The J segment lost 7 bases and the V segment lost 6 bases, leaving 13 bases of the junction unmatched. Looked up from germline, CDR1 is MDHEN and CDR2 is SYDVKM. The CDR3: CASSLFRDRVGEQYF. CDR3 coding DNA: TGTGCCAGCAGCCTATTTCGGGACAGGGTCGGTGAGCAGTACTTC.

This clone turned up a few times. The chain is built from TRBV7-8 and TRBJ2-1; no reliable D call. Germline CDR1 reads SGHVS; CDR2 reads FQNEAQ. The CDR3 is made up of 15 amino acids. V was pared by 4 bases and J by 3 bases, with 13 bases between. The CDR3, as DNA: TGTGCCAGCAGCTCCGAAGGTACACGCTACAATGAGCAGTTCTTC. Its translation is CASSSEGTRYNEQFF.

This clone showed up just once. The chain uses TRBV19 and TRBJ2-3, with a weak D call TRBD1 (5 bases). Trimming took off 6 bases at V and 0 bases at J, with 13 bases between the two ends. Germline CDR1 reads LNHDA; CDR2 reads SQIVND (reference sequence). This CDR3 spans 15 amino acids. The chain's CDR3 is CASSQTGTSTDTQYF. In DNA, the CDR3 is TGTGCCAGTAGCCAAACAGGAACTAGCACAGATACGCAGTATTTT.

The J gene is TRBJ2-3, the V gene TRBV6-5; possibly TRBD1 or TRBD2 for D (5 bases each). Germline CDR1 is MNHEY and CDR2 is SVGAGI. Trimming took 0 bases from V and 6 from J, leaving 16 bases between them. The CDR3 is 16 amino acids. Written as DNA, the CDR3 is TGTGCCAGCAGTTACTCGAGGGCCAGGGTGGAGGATACGCAGTATTTT. The encoded protein is CASSYSRARVEDTQYF.